This T cell receptor (beta chain) was sequenced for a study of blood T cell repertoires in COVID-19. Study information: Acute and convalescent COVID-19 specimens originated in the United States, Italy and Spain. Sources were T cells, B-cell-depleted T cells, or PBMCs; the material itself was cDNA or gDNA.

In the case of this clone: The sample carries other DNA sequences with the same CDR3.

Original handling: Quantification of nucleated cells was approximated via reference gene primer amplification. Method: immunoSEQ multiplex PCR; TCRdb's copy keeps in-frame clones and lacks some. Clonal size and the V and J genes are those of that table, whereas D and trimming came from the DNA. The sample includes some 200,000 clones, 84% of them seen just once. CDR3 size: 13 residues. The germline CDR1 and CDR2 sequences are MNHEY and SVGAGI. V was cut by 8 bases and J by 2 bases, with 12 bases left in between. The clonotype was recovered from a woman between 45 and 60 years old with active or convalescent COVID-19. V gene TRBV6-5 combines with J gene TRBJ1-1, with no clear D. The source material was peripheral blood. The CDR3 reads CASSLEPNTEAFF. The CDR3, as DNA: TGTGCCAGCTCCCTCGAGCCTAACACTGAAGCTTTCTTT.